The clone carrying this T cell receptor beta chain was observed a few times. Its specificity is not known. The entry originates in a study of T cells in Graves' hyperthyroidism and ophthalmopathy. Background on the study: Initial diagnosis, before any treatment, was when peripheral blood was collected.

TCR beta CDR3 regions were amplified from RNA transcripts. The HTBI primer set served for first-round RT-PCR of the TCR CDR3. Each CDR3 protein is one row after TCRdb ran MiXCR on the multiplex PCR reads. Counted here are hundreds of thousands of distinct CDR3 sequences, roughly a sixth occurring once; the ten biggest clones make up approximately 3.5%. The study left out patients who had uncontrolled infection, other autoimmune disease, pregnancy or lactation. General study findings and limits: Before onset, ophthalmopathy was predicted by the model a median about six months earlier.

CDR3 length: 19 amino acids. Germline lookup yields CDR1 DFQATT and CDR2 SNEGSKA (reference sequence). V was pared by 5 bases and J by 1 base, with 20 bases of the junction left unmatched. The source of this sequence is a woman between 40 and 55 years old with Graves' ophthalmopathy. The chain employs TRBV20-1 and TRBJ2-1, with 7 positions matching TRBD2. Source material: blood. The CDR3 DNA follows: TGCAGTGCTGTCTGGACTAGTACGTTAAGTTTTTCTTCCTACAATGAGCAGTTCTTC. This sequence encodes CSAVWTSTLSFSSYNEQFF.